The next 27 T cell receptor beta chains were all read from a single sample in a study of blood T cell dynamics during melanoma immunotherapy. Time point: pre-treatment baseline. Assay: immunoSEQ multiplex PCR; the TCRdb copy retains only in-frame clones and omits some. This sample has tens of thousands of clones, with nearly 90% found just once. Source: blood, taken from a patient treated with checkpoint blockade. The receptors originated from a human donor with melanoma.

V is TRBV4-2 and J is TRBJ2-7; 11 bases agree with TRBD2. The CDR3 covers 21 residues. V lost 4 bases to trimming and J lost 4 bases; unmatched junction nucleotides: 24. CDR1 and CDR2 from the germline V gene are LGHNA and YNFKEQ. The DNA of the CDR3 is TGTGCCAGCAGCCCTTCCACAGGGGTGAATAGCGGGAGGGTTTTTGTTTACGAGCAGTACTTC. This sequence encodes CASSPSTGVNSGRVFVYEQYF.

The chain is built from TRBV6-6 and TRBJ1-2; TRBD1 matches at 8 bases. Germline V CDR1 and CDR2: MNHNY, SVGAGI (reference sequence). The CDR3 covers 13 residues. The V segment lost 6 bases and the J segment 5 bases; nucleotides outside the gene matches: 5. The CDR3 nucleotides are TGTGCCAGCAGCACTACAGGGGGGTATGGCTACACCTTC. This encodes CASSTTGGYGYTF.

This rearrangement joins TRBV7-8 to TRBJ2-1; 8 nucleotides match TRBD2. Germline CDR1 and CDR2: SGHVS and FQNEAQ. There are 16 residues in the CDR3. V shed 5 bases, J shed 0 bases, and the junction held 6 bases outside the gene matches. The CDR3 nucleotides read TGTGCCAGCAGCAAAAAGCGGGAGAGCTCCTACAATGAGCAGTTCTTC. It specifies CASSKKRESSYNEQFF.

This clone has more than one count but fewer than ten. This chain joins TRBV10-2 and TRBJ1-5, with D uncertain. Germline V gene sequence: CDR1 WSHSY, CDR2 SAAADI. The CDR3 consists of 15 residues. The CDR3 DNA follows: TGCAGACCATGGGTCGGTAGTGTTTGCAATCAGCCCCAGCATTTT. Amino acid sequence: CRPWVGSVCNQPQHF.

This chain uses TRBV5-4 with TRBJ1-6; D unclear. Germline CDR1 and CDR2: SGHNT and YYREEE (reference sequence). V lost 3 bases, J lost 7 bases, and 5 bases lay in between. This CDR3 has 12 amino acids. The CDR3 DNA follows: TGTGCCAGCAGCTCGACCAATTCACCCCTCCACTTT. Translated: CASSSTNSPLHF.

Here the CDR3 DNA reads TGTGCCATCAGTGAGTACGGGGTAAGGGGCAATCAGCCCCAGCATTTT. Amino acid sequence: CAISEYGVRGNQPQHF. V and J are TRBV10-3 and TRBJ1-5; D is uncertain. The germline V gene encodes CDR1 ENHRY and CDR2 SYGVKD. The CDR3 consists of 16 residues. V shed 1 base and J shed 2 bases, with 12 bases lying between them.

The chain recombines TRBV11-2 with TRBJ2-5; 7 nucleotides line up with TRBD2. The trim removed 3 bases at V and 2 bases at J, leaving 3 bases unmatched. This CDR3 is built from 14 residues. The V gene's germline CDR1 is SGHAT and CDR2 FQNNGV. The CDR3 DNA follows: TGTGCCAGCAGCTTTCTAGCGGTTCAAGAGACCCAGTACTTC. Amino acids: CASSFLAVQETQYF.

J is TRBJ2-6 and V is TRBV18, with D unclear. There are 17 residues in the CDR3. Germline lookup yields CDR1 KGHSH and CDR2 LQKENI. Trimming removed 2 bases at V and 0 bases at J, with 11 bases between. CDR3 residues: CASSPTRGNSGANVLTF. The CDR3 DNA sequence: TGTGCCAGCTCACCAACACGAGGAAACTCTGGGGCCAACGTCCTGACTTTC.

The rearrangement uses TRBV27 and TRBJ1-5; D not certain. This CDR3 region has 13 residues. V lost 6 bases to trimming and J lost 2 bases, with 8 bases between them. CDR1 MNHEY and CDR2 SMNVEV come from the germline V gene (reference sequence). CDR3 residues: CASSRDGNQPQHF. The CDR3 DNA is TGTGCCAGCAGCCGAGACGGCAATCAGCCCCAGCATTTT.

The CDR3 spells CASSPQPASGAYNEQFF. The CDR3 region has the DNA TGTGCCAGCAGCCCCCAACCGGCTAGCGGGGCGTACAATGAGCAGTTCTTC. This chain connects TRBV5-4 to TRBJ2-1; 9 bases fit TRBD2. Germline V gene lookup returns CDR1 SGHNT and CDR2 YYREEE (reference sequence). The CDR3 has 17 amino acids. The V segment lost 4 bases and the J segment 4 bases; nucleotides outside the gene matches: 12.

The J gene is TRBJ2-7, the V gene TRBV27; TRBD2 aligns across 11 bases. From germline, CDR1 is MNHEY and CDR2 SMNVEV (reference sequence). The CDR3 runs to 15 residues. The J segment lost 4 bases and the V segment lost 2 bases, leaving 4 bases of the junction unmatched. CDR3 in DNA: TGTGCCAGCAGTTTACGGACTAGCGGGCCTTACGAGCAGTACTTC. Protein sequence: CASSLRTSGPYEQYF.

The chain carries TRBV7-6 and TRBJ1-3; no clear D. Looked up from germline, CDR1 is SGHVS and CDR2 is FNYEAQ. The CDR3 totals 15 residues. Trimming stripped 0 bases from V and 4 bases from J, with 10 bases between. The CDR3 here is CASSLAGNSGNTIYF. The DNA for the CDR3 is TGTGCCAGCAGCTTAGCGGGCAATTCCGGAAACACCATATATTTT.

The rearrangement joins TRBV7-2 to TRBJ1-5; D remains ambiguous. V lost 1 base and J lost 1, with 8 bases in between. In germline, CDR1 is SGHTA, CDR2 FQGNSA. CDR3 length: 15 residues. The CDR3 region is CASSLDSGSNQPQHF. The CDR3 region has the DNA TGTGCCAGCAGCTTAGACAGTGGGAGCAATCAGCCCCAGCATTTT.

The CDR3 is CASQGLANTGELFF. For the CDR3, the DNA is TGTGCCAGCCAAGGACTGGCGAACACCGGGGAGCTGTTTTTT. The rearrangement joins TRBV19 to TRBJ2-2; tentative D call: TRBD2 (5 bases). Germline V lookup: CDR1 LNHDA, CDR2 SQIVND (reference sequence). The V end lost 9 bases, the J end lost 0 bases, and 11 bases lay between the germline ends. The CDR3 has 14 amino acids.

Only a few counts were recorded for this clone. V usage is TRBV6-1 and J usage is TRBJ2-7, with 7 bases identical to TRBD2. The CDR3 totals 15 residues. CDR1 is MNHNS and CDR2 is SASEGT in the germline V gene. Germline trimming cut 6 bases from V and 4 bases from J; bases unmatched to any gene: 12. The CDR3 region is CASSESGKRVYEQYF. The CDR3 bases are TGTGCCAGCAGCGAAAGCGGGAAAAGGGTTTACGAGCAGTACTTC.

This clone came up once. This chain uses TRBV6-1 with TRBJ2-7; 9 nucleotides agree with TRBD1. The trim removed 6 bases at V and 6 bases at J, leaving 12 bases unmatched. The CDR3 has 15 amino acids. Germline CDR1 is MNHNS and CDR2 is SASEGT. The CDR3 DNA reads TGTGCCAGCAGCGGTGGGGGGACAGGGACTCTCGAGCAGTACTTC. Protein product: CASSGGGTGTLEQYF.

The chain recombines TRBV11-3 with TRBJ2-3, with 8 bases lining up with TRBD1. Germline V gene lookup returns CDR1 SGHNT and CDR2 YENEEA. The CDR3 sequence is 16 residues long. The ends lost 1 base at V and 2 bases at J; junction bases unmatched: 5. The CDR3 coding sequence is TGTGCCAGCAGCTTAGGGACAGGGATTAACACAGATACGCAGTATTTT. This translates into CASSLGTGINTDTQYF.

CDR3 DNA: TGTGCCAGTAGTCGGGGGGACAGGGTGATCACTGAAGCTTTCTTT. Protein product: CASSRGDRVITEAFF. The chain employs TRBV19 and TRBJ1-1, with 9 bases fitting TRBD1. This CDR3 contains 15 residues. The germline gives CDR1 LNHDA, CDR2 SQIVND (reference sequence). Trimming at V came to 5 bases and at J to 4 bases, leaving 8 bases not matched to a gene.

The chain carries TRBV5-5 and TRBJ2-7, with TRBD1 matching over 7 bases. Germline assignment: CDR1 SGHKS and CDR2 YYEKEE (reference sequence). The CDR3 covers 15 residues. Losses at the gene ends were 3 bases for V and 7 bases for J; bases not matched to a gene: 13. CDR3 region: CASSWDPTGSQEQYF. In DNA form, the CDR3 reads TGTGCCAGCAGCTGGGACCCGACAGGGAGTCAGGAGCAGTACTTC.

CDR3: CASSWGLAGRSYNEQFF. DNA of the CDR3: TGTGCCAGCAGCTGGGGACTAGCGGGTCGCTCCTACAATGAGCAGTTCTTC. The chain is built from TRBV27 and TRBJ2-1; 12 nucleotides align to TRBD2. V trimming: 6 bases; J trimming: 0 bases; junction bases outside the gene matches: 6. Germline values: CDR1 MNHEY, CDR2 SMNVEV (reference sequence). The CDR3 has 17 residues.

The chain has TRBV5-1 and TRBJ1-1; tentative D call: TRBD1 (6 bases). The CDR3 extends over 17 amino acids. V was clipped by 3 bases and J by 0 bases, with 18 bases between them. The germline CDR1 and CDR2 sequences are SGHRS and YFSETQ. For the CDR3, the DNA is TGCGCCAGCAGCTCTCGGGGGCAGTCCATCATGAACACTGAAGCTTTCTTT. It encodes CASSSRGQSIMNTEAFF.

V gene TRBV30 combines with J gene TRBJ1-1; possible D gene TRBD1, 6 bases. Trimming cost V 3 bases and J 1 base, with 15 bases left between them. This CDR3 has 15 amino acids. Germline V gene lookup returns CDR1 GTSNPN and CDR2 SVGIG (reference sequence). The CDR3 is CAWRKWEGQNTEAFF. CDR3 bases: TGTGCCTGGAGGAAATGGGAGGGACAGAACACTGAAGCTTTCTTT.

The V gene is TRBV11-2, the J gene TRBJ2-2, with D perhaps TRBD1 (6 bases). CDR3 length: 15 amino acids. Germline values: CDR1 SGHAT, CDR2 FQNNGV. The V end lost 4 bases, the J end lost 1 base, and 10 bases lay between the germline ends. The CDR3: CASSYFRGNTGELFF. The CDR3 DNA reads as TGTGCCAGCAGCTACTTCAGGGGGAACACCGGGGAGCTGTTTTTT. The complete variable domain, with remaining parts taken from reference TRBV11-2 and TRBJ2-2, reads EAGVAQSPRYKIIEKRQSVAFWCNPISGHATLYWYQQILGQGPKLLIQFQNNGVVDDSQLPKDRFSAERLKGVDSTLKIQPAKLEDSAVYLCASSYFRGNTGELFFGEGSRLTVL.

This sequence joins TRBV5-1 and TRBJ1-2, with D maybe TRBD1 (5 bases). V was pared by 5 bases and J by 3 bases, with 11 bases between. From germline, CDR1 is SGHRS and CDR2 YFSETQ. The CDR3 sequence is 13 residues long. CDR3 in DNA: TGCGCCAGCAGACGTGACAGCGACTATGGCTACACCTTC. Its translation: CASRRDSDYGYTF.

The rearrangement links TRBV4-2 to TRBJ1-4, with D tentatively TRBD1 (5 bases). Germline-derived CDR1 and CDR2 are LGHNA and YNFKEQ. The V gene lost 4 bases and the J gene lost 5 bases, with 14 bases spanning the gap. The CDR3 extends over 15 amino acids. CDR3 residues: CASSPTRDQNEKLFF. The CDR3 coding sequence is TGTGCCAGCAGCCCCACCCGGGACCAGAATGAAAAACTGTTTTTT.

The chain recombines TRBV27 with TRBJ2-1, with 14 positions matching TRBD2. The CDR3 extends over 17 amino acids. The trim removed 7 bases at V and 7 bases at J, leaving 12 bases unmatched. The germline CDR1 and CDR2 sequences are MNHEY and SMNVEV (reference sequence). CDR3 sequence (DNA): TGTGCCAGCACCTCCCCGGGACTAGCGGGAGTTATGAATGAGCAGTTCTTC. It is translated as CASTSPGLAGVMNEQFF.

The chain carries TRBV9 and TRBJ2-1; D is unclear. The germline V and J ends were trimmed by 0 bases and 6 bases, with 7 bases remaining between them. This CDR3 spans 13 amino acids. Per germline, CDR1 SGDLS and CDR2 YYNGEE. The CDR3 loop is CASSVVRGNEQFF. CDR3 bases: TGTGCCAGCAGCGTAGTGCGTGGCAATGAGCAGTTCTTC. The complete variable domain, with remaining parts taken from reference TRBV9 and TRBJ2-1, reads DSGVTQTPKHLITATGQRVTLRCSPRSGDLSVYWYQQSLDQGLQFLIQYYNGEERAKGNILERFSAQQFPDLHSELNLSSLELGDSALYFCASSVVRGNEQFFGPGTRLTVL.